This T cell receptor (beta chain) stems from a study of siplizumab effects on memory and regulatory T cells. Here immunoSEQ multiplex PCR was the method, and the copy in TCRdb shows in-frame clones only, minus some. Of some 110,000 clones listed, about 92% are singletons. The sample holds one count of this clone. Its antigen is not known. Whole-study findings and limits: In controls, about 28% of mappable alloreactive CD4+ clones were Treg-derived on average, versus around 70% with siplizumab.

This CDR3 has 13 amino acids. CDR1 SGHRS and CDR2 YFSETQ come from the germline V gene. Trimming took off 1 base at V and 6 bases at J, with 10 bases between the two ends. J is TRBJ1-2 and V is TRBV5-1; the D is unclear. The TCR originated in a human donor in good health. Sequencing was performed on CD4+ T cells sorted from blood. The CDR3 spells CASSLNADDGYTF. DNA for the CDR3: TGCGCCAGCAGCTTGAACGCAGACGATGGCTACACCTTC.